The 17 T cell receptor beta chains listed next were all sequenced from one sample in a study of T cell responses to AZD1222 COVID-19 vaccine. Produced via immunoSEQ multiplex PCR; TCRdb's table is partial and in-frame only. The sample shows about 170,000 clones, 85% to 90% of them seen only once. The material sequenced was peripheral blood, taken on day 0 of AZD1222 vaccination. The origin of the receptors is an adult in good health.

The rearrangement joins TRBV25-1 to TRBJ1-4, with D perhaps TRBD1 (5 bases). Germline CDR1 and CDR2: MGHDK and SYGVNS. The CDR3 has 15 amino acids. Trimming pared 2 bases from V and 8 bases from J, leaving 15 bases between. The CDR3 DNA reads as TGTGCCAGCAGTGAAAAACACAGGTCCCAGGAAAAACTGTTTTTT. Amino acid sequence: CASSEKHRSQEKLFF.

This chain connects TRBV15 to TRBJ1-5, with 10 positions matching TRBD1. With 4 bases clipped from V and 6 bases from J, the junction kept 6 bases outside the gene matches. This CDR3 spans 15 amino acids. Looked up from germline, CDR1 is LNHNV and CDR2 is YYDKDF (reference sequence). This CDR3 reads CATSTRTGGGQPQHF. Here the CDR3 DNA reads TGTGCCACCAGCACCCGGACAGGGGGAGGTCAGCCCCAGCATTTT.

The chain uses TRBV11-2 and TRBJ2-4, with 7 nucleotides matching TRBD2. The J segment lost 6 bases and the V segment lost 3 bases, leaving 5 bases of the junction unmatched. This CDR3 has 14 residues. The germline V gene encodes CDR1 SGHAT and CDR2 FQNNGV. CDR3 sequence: CASSFGGGSNIQYF. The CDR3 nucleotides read TGTGCCAGCAGCTTCGGGGGAGGGTCAAACATTCAGTACTTC.

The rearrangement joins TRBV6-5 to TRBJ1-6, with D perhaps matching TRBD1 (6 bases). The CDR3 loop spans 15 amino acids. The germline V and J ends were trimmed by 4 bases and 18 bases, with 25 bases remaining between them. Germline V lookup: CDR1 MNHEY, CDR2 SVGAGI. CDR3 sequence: CASSSGGGESGSTHF. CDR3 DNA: TGTGCCAGCAGTTCCGGAGGGGGGGAATCCGGATCGACCCACTTT.

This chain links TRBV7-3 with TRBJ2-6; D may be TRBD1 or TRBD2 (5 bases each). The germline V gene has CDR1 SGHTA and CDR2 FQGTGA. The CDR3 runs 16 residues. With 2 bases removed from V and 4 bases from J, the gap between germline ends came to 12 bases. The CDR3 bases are TGTGCCAGCAGCTTATCTGGGGGTGCGGGGGCCAACGTCCTGACTTTC. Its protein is CASSLSGGAGANVLTF. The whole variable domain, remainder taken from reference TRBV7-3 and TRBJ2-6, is GAGVSQTPSNKVTEKGKYVELRCDPISGHTALYWYRQSLGQGPEFLIYFQGTGAADDSGLPNDRFFAVRPEGSVSTLKIQRTERGDSAVYLCASSLSGGAGANVLTFGAGSRLTVL.

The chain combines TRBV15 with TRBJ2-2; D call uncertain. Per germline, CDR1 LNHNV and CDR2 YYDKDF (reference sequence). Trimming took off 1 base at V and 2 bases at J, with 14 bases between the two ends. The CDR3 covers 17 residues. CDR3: CATSRVPRVDNTGELFF. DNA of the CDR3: TGTGCCACCAGCAGAGTTCCTAGAGTAGATAACACCGGGGAGCTGTTTTTT. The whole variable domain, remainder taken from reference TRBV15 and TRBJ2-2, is DAMVIQNPRYQVTQFGKPVTLSCSQTLNHNVMYWYQQKSSQAPKLLFHYYDKDFNNEADTPDNFQSRRPNTSFCFLDIRSPGLGDTAMYLCATSRVPRVDNTGELFFGEGSRLTVL.

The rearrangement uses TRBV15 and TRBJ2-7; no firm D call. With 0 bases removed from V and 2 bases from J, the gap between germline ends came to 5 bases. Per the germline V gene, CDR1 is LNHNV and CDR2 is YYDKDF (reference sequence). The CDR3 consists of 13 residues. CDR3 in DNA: TGTGCCACCAGCAGAGATTTGGCCTACGAGCAGTACTTC. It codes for CATSRDLAYEQYF.

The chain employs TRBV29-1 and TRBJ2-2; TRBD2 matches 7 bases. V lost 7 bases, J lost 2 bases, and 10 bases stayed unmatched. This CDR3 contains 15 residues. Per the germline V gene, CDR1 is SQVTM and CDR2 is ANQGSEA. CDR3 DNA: TGCAGCGCCATAAAGGGGACTACCAACACCGGGGAGCTGTTTTTT. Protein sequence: CSAIKGTTNTGELFF.

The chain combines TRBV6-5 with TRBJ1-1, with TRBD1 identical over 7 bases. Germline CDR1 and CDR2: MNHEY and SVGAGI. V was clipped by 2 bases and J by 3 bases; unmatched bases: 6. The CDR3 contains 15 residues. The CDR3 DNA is TGTGCCAGCAGTTACCGGGAGGGGGCGGACACTGAAGCTTTCTTT. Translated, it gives CASSYREGADTEAFF.

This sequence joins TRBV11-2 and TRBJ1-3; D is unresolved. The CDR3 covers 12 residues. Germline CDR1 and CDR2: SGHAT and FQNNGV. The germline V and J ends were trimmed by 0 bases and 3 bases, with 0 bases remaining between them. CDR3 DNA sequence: TGTGCCAGCAGCTTAGATGGAAACACCATATATTTT. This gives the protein CASSLDGNTIYF. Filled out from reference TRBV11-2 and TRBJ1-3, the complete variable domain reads EAGVAQSPRYKIIEKRQSVAFWCNPISGHATLYWYQQILGQGPKLLIQFQNNGVVDDSQLPKDRFSAERLKGVDSTLKIQPAKLEDSAVYLCASSLDGNTIYFGEGSWLTVV.

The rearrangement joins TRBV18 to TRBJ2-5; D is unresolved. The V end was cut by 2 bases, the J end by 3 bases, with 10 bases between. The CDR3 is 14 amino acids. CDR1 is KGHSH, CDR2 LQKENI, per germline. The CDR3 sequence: CASSPVGQKETQYF. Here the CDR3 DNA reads TGTGCCAGCTCACCAGTCGGTCAGAAAGAGACCCAGTACTTC.

The CDR3 here is CASSYLSGDETQYF. CDR3 DNA sequence: TGTGCCAGCAGTTACTTATCTGGGGACGAGACCCAGTACTTC. The chain has TRBV6-5 and TRBJ2-5, with D perhaps TRBD1 or TRBD2 (5 bases each). The CDR3 is made up of 14 amino acids. With 1 base removed from V and 5 bases from J, the gap between germline ends came to 11 bases. In germline, CDR1 is MNHEY, CDR2 SVGAGI.

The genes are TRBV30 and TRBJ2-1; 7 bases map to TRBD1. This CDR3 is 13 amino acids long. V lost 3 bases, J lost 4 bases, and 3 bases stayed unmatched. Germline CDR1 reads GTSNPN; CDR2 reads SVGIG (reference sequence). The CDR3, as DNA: TGTGCCTGGAGGGGGGACAGATACAATGAGCAGTTCTTC. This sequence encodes CAWRGDRYNEQFF.

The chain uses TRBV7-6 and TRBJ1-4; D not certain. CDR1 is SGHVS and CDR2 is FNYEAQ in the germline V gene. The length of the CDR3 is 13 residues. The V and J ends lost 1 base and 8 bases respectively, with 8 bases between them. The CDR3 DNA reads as TGTGCCAGCAGCTTAGGGGAGAGGGAAAAACTGTTTTTT. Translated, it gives CASSLGEREKLFF.

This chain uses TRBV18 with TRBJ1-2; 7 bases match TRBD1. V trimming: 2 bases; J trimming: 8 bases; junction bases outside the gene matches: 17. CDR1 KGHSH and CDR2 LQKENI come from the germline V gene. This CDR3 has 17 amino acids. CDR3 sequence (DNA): TGTGCCAGCTCACCAGAGGGGAGGGGGCCGGTAGTGAGAGGCTACACCTTC. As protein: CASSPEGRGPVVRGYTF.

This CDR3 reads CASSEYGSSGGYFYEQFF. For the CDR3, the DNA is TGTGCCAGCAGTGAATATGGGAGTAGCGGGGGGTACTTCTATGAGCAGTTCTTC. This sequence joins TRBV6-1 and TRBJ2-1; 10 nucleotides agree with TRBD2. Germline CDR1 MNHNS, CDR2 SASEGT. V lost 2 bases and J lost 8; bases outside the gene matches: 15. The CDR3 runs to 18 residues.

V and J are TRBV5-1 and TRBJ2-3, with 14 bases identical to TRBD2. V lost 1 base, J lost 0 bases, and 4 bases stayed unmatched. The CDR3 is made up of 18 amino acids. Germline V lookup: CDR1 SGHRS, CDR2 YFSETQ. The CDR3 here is CASSLRTSGGLSTDTQYF. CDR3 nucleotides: TGCGCCAGCAGCTTGAGGACTAGCGGGGGGCTTAGCACAGATACGCAGTATTTT.